Listed here are 18 T cell receptor beta chains from one sample, sequenced in a study of blood T cell repertoires in COVID-19. Produced via immunoSEQ multiplex PCR; TCRdb's table is partial and in-frame only. There are 90,000 to 150,000 clones in the sample; roughly 80% occur only once, and approximately 8% lies in the top ten. Sequencing used peripheral blood. These receptors were collected from a human donor in a cohort sampled during active COVID-19.

This clone appeared a few times. The V call is TRBV6-6, the J call TRBJ2-7, with a tentative D call TRBD2 (6 bases). Germline V CDR1 and CDR2: MNHNY, SVGAGI (reference sequence). V lost 5 bases to trimming and J lost 5 bases, with 19 bases between them. This CDR3 contains 15 residues. This chain's CDR3 is CASSTSRPGGDEQYF. The CDR3 DNA is TGTGCCAGCAGTACCTCCCGACCTGGAGGGGACGAGCAGTACTTC.

In its sample, this clone was seen a few times. The rearrangement joins TRBV7-8 to TRBJ2-7; tentative D call: TRBD1 (6 bases). Germline V gene lookup returns CDR1 SGHVS and CDR2 FQNEAQ. This CDR3 has 12 amino acids. V was shortened by 5 bases and J by 5 bases, with 10 bases between the two germline ends. CDR3 coding DNA: TGTGCCAGCAGCCACAACAGGGACGAGCAGTACTTC. It yields the protein CASSHNRDEQYF.

The gene calls are TRBV5-6 and TRBJ2-7, with D unresolved. V was clipped by 1 base and J by 6 bases, with 23 bases between them. The CDR3 covers 17 residues. CDR1 is SGHDT, CDR2 YYEEEE, per germline. CDR3: CASSLFPHLGEASEQYF. The DNA for the CDR3 is TGTGCCAGCAGCTTGTTCCCCCACCTAGGCGAGGCGTCCGAGCAGTACTTC.

This clone occurred once. The chain employs TRBV6-6 and TRBJ1-5, with 7 bases fitting TRBD1. CDR1 and CDR2 from the germline V gene are MNHNY and SVGAGI (reference sequence). This CDR3 spans 14 amino acids. V was pared by 5 bases and J by 6 bases, with 7 bases of the junction left unmatched. The DNA for the CDR3 is TGTGCCAGCAGTCCCCCTGGGACAGTTCAGCCCCAGCATTTT. This sequence encodes CASSPPGTVQPQHF.

The rearrangement uses TRBV7-6 and TRBJ2-7, with 7 nucleotides matching TRBD1. CDR3 size: 14 residues. The J segment lost 3 bases and the V segment lost 5 bases, leaving 7 bases of the junction unmatched. Germline V CDR1 and CDR2: SGHVS, FNYEAQ. In DNA, the CDR3 is TGTGCCAGCAGCCCTAGACAGGGCCTCTACGAGCAGTACTTC. It yields the protein CASSPRQGLYEQYF.

This chain connects TRBV30 to TRBJ2-5; 13 bases map to TRBD2. V shed 5 bases and J 7 bases; nucleotides not matched to a gene: 7. This CDR3 region has 14 residues. Germline V gene data show CDR1 as GTSNPN and CDR2 as SVGIG (reference sequence). The CDR3 DNA sequence: TGTGCCTGGCAACCGGGACTAGCGGGGTGGACCCAGTACTTC. Translated, it gives CAWQPGLAGWTQYF.

This rearrangement joins TRBV4-1 to TRBJ1-1; D not certain. CDR1 and CDR2 from the germline V gene are MGHRA and YSYEKL. Trimming removed 3 bases at V and 8 bases at J, with 10 bases between. This CDR3 is 12 amino acids long. The DNA for the CDR3 is TGCGCCAGCAGCCAGGCCGCGGGCGAAGCTTTCTTT. This sequence encodes CASSQAAGEAFF.

J is TRBJ2-7 and V is TRBV7-9; 12 bases fit TRBD2. V dropped 7 bases and J dropped 6; count of bases not matched to a gene: 7. CDR1 is SEHNR and CDR2 is FQNEAQ in the germline V gene (reference sequence). The CDR3 totals 14 residues. CDR3 in DNA: TGTGCCAGCACCCCCGGGACTAGCGGGTTCGAGCAGTACTTC. Protein product: CASTPGTSGFEQYF.

Only a few counts were recorded for this clone. A read error may be the cause here, since a much bigger clone is one base away. The V call is TRBV15, the J call TRBJ2-7; no clear D. V gave up 6 bases and J gave up 0 bases, with 9 bases separating them. The CDR3 consists of 13 residues. Germline assignment: CDR1 LNHNV and CDR2 YYDKDF (reference sequence). For the CDR3, the DNA is TGTGCCACCAGTCCGCTAGTCTCCTACGAGCAGTACTTC. Protein sequence: CATSPLVSYEQYF.

This chain joins TRBV5-1 and TRBJ2-3; 11 bases fit TRBD2. J lost 4 bases, V lost 4 bases, and 11 bases had no gene match. There are 17 residues in the CDR3. Germline V gene data show CDR1 as SGHRS and CDR2 as YFSETQ. The CDR3 here is CASSPMTSGVGADTQYF. CDR3 sequence (DNA): TGCGCCAGCAGCCCGATGACTAGCGGGGTTGGGGCAGATACGCAGTATTTT.

This chain uses TRBV2 with TRBJ1-5; no clear D gene. Deletions cut 6 bases from V and 5 bases from J, with 8 bases between. There are 12 residues in the CDR3. Germline V gene data show CDR1 as SNHLY and CDR2 as FYNNEI. The CDR3 is CASRGGYQPQHF. CDR3 sequence (DNA): TGTGCCAGCAGAGGAGGGTATCAGCCCCAGCATTTT.

The gene calls are TRBV5-1 and TRBJ1-2; TRBD1 agrees at 7 bases. V dropped 3 bases and J dropped 3; count of bases not matched to a gene: 5. The CDR3 consists of 14 residues. Germline CDR1 is SGHRS and CDR2 is YFSETQ. The CDR3 loop is CASSSVQGDYGYTF. CDR3 coding DNA: TGCGCCAGCAGCTCGGTGCAGGGGGACTATGGCTACACCTTC.

The chain couples TRBV2 to TRBJ2-1; 8 bases agree with TRBD1. This CDR3 comprises 15 residues. The germline V gene has CDR1 SNHLY and CDR2 FYNNEI. Trimming removed 5 bases from V and 3 bases from J; junction bases left unmatched: 6. The CDR3 DNA follows: TGTGCCAGCAGTAGTGACAGGGGAGTCTACAATGAGCAGTTCTTC. Amino acids: CASSSDRGVYNEQFF.

The V call is TRBV6-5, the J call TRBJ1-2; D possibly corresponds to TRBD1 (5 bases). Germline V lookup: CDR1 MNHEY, CDR2 SVGAGI. This CDR3 contains 14 residues. Trimming took 5 bases from V and 4 from J, leaving 14 bases between them. The DNA for the CDR3 is TGTGCCAGCAGTCCCCGACAGAACCCCTATGGCTACACCTTC. Translation: CASSPRQNPYGYTF.

This chain uses TRBV15 with TRBJ2-7; possible D gene TRBD2, 6 bases. Germline values: CDR1 LNHNV, CDR2 YYDKDF (reference sequence). Trimming removed 3 bases at V and 0 bases at J, with 9 bases between. The CDR3 sequence is 14 residues long. The CDR3 region has the DNA TGTGCCACCAGCAGTGCGGGGAGCTCCTACGAGCAGTACTTC. Translating it yields CATSSAGSSYEQYF.

This rearrangement joins TRBV6-1 to TRBJ2-1; TRBD2 aligns across 10 bases. The ends lost 3 bases at V and 5 bases at J; junction bases unmatched: 4. Germline V lookup: CDR1 MNHNS, CDR2 SASEGT. This CDR3 contains 15 residues. The CDR3 sequence is CASSDPSGGNNEQFF. CDR3 coding DNA: TGTGCCAGCAGTGACCCTAGCGGGGGCAACAATGAGCAGTTCTTC.

This chain links TRBV28 with TRBJ2-3, with TRBD1 matching 8 bases. The CDR3 is 14 amino acids. The V gene end was trimmed by 5 bases and the J gene end by 6 bases; junction bases not matched to a gene: 7. Germline V CDR1 and CDR2: MDHEN, SYDVKM. The CDR3 sequence: CASSPTGELDTQYF. CDR3 DNA: TGTGCCAGCAGTCCGACAGGGGAACTCGATACGCAGTATTTT.

The chain has TRBV28 and TRBJ2-7, with 12 bases fitting TRBD2. CDR3 length: 13 residues. V lost 8 bases, J lost 4 bases, and 3 bases stayed unmatched. Germline values: CDR1 MDHEN, CDR2 SYDVKM. Written as DNA, the CDR3 is TGTGCCAGCCTAGCGGGAGGGGGTTACGAGCAGTACTTC. Encoded protein: CASLAGGGYEQYF.